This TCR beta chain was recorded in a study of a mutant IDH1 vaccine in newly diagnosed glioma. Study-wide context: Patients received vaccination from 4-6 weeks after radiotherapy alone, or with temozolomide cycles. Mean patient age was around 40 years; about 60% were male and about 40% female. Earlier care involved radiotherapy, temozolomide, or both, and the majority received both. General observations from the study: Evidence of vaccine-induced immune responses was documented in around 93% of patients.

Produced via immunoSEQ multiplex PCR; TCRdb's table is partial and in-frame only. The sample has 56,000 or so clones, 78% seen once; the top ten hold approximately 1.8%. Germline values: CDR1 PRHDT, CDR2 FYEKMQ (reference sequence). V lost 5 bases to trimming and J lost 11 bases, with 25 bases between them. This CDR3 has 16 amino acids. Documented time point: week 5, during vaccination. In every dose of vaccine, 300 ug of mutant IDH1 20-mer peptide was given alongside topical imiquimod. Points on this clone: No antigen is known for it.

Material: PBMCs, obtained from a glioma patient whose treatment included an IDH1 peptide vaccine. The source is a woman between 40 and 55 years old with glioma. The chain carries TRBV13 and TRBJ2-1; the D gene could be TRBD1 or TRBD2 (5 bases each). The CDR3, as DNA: TGTGCCAGCAGCCCTCCAAGGATGGGGGTCGTTTTTCAGCAGTTCTTC. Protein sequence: CASSPPRMGVVFQQFF.